The 31 T cell receptor beta chains listed next were all sequenced from one sample in a study of OX40 agonist ivuxolimab in advanced cancers. Only in-frame clones appear in the TCRdb table, and some are missing; sequencing was by immunoSEQ multiplex PCR. The repertoire holds about 80,000 clones, with 86% as singletons. Specimen: CD4+ or CD8+ T cells sorted from blood, collected in a trial of the OX40 agonist ivuxolimab. The source of these receptors is an adult with an advanced solid tumor such as melanoma, head and neck, liver or kidney cancer.

The sample holds one count of this clone. The genes are TRBV28 and TRBJ1-2, with 10 bases lining up with TRBD1. The CDR3 runs 16 residues. V was pared by 10 bases and J by 4 bases, with 15 bases of the junction left unmatched. CDR1 and CDR2 (germline): MDHEN, SYDVKM. CDR3 loop: CATIGTGERFFYGYTF. The CDR3 region has the DNA TGTGCCACCATCGGGACAGGGGAGCGGTTTTTCTATGGCTACACCTTC.

The chain joins TRBV5-1 to TRBJ1-1; a weak D match, TRBD1 (5 bases). Germline loops: CDR1 SGHRS, CDR2 YFSETQ. The V and J ends lost 3 bases and 1 base respectively, with 10 bases between them. The CDR3 loop spans 14 amino acids. In DNA, the CDR3 is TGCGCCAGCAGCTCGGGACCGCAGAACACTGAAGCTTTCTTT. The encoded protein is CASSSGPQNTEAFF.

This clone has only a few counts. The gene calls are TRBV7-2 and TRBJ1-4; a possible D gene is TRBD1 (5 bases). With 5 bases removed from V and 6 bases from J, the gap between germline ends came to 13 bases. This CDR3 has 14 amino acids. Germline V gene sequence: CDR1 SGHTA, CDR2 FQGNSA. CDR3 sequence: CASSAGPADEKLFF. The CDR3 region has the DNA TGTGCCAGCAGCGCGGGGCCGGCGGATGAAAAACTGTTTTTT.

The rearrangement joins TRBV29-1 to TRBJ1-3; TRBD1 matches at 9 bases. The germline V gene encodes CDR1 SQVTM and CDR2 ANQGSEA. The ends lost 5 bases at V and 3 bases at J; junction bases unmatched: 5. CDR3 length: 14 amino acids. The CDR3 DNA reads as TGCAGCGTTACCATGACAGGGGGTGGAAACACCATATATTTT. Its translation: CSVTMTGGGNTIYF.

V usage is TRBV9 and J usage is TRBJ1-6, with a weak D call TRBD1 (6 bases). Trimming shortened V by 5 bases and J by 9 bases, and 18 bases separated the two germline ends. CDR3 size: 15 residues. Germline CDR1 and CDR2: SGDLS and YYNGEE. CDR3 bases: TGTGCCAGCAGGTCGACAGGCGGGGAGCGTTCACCCCTCCACTTT. Translating it yields CASRSTGGERSPLHF.

The chain has TRBV19 and TRBJ2-7; D is perhaps TRBD2 (6 bases). V was pared by 6 bases and J by 4 bases, with 19 bases between. The germline V gene encodes CDR1 LNHDA and CDR2 SQIVND (reference sequence). This CDR3 comprises 15 residues. The DNA for the CDR3 is TGTGCCAGTAGCGTGCTGGCCGGGGGTGCGTACGAGCAGTACTTC. Translated: CASSVLAGGAYEQYF.

This rearrangement joins TRBV7-2 to TRBJ1-4, with a weak D call TRBD1 (5 bases). Germline V CDR1 and CDR2: SGHTA, FQGNSA. This CDR3 has 13 residues. V lost 3 bases to trimming and J lost 8 bases, with 10 bases between them. The CDR3 DNA follows: TGTGCCAGCAGCTTTGCGGGGGGGGAAAAACTGTTTTTT. It codes for CASSFAGGEKLFF.

The chain employs TRBV7-2 and TRBJ2-5; a possible D gene is TRBD2 (5 bases). V lost 2 bases, J lost 5 bases, and 9 bases lay in between. This CDR3 has 13 residues. The germline gives CDR1 SGHTA, CDR2 FQGNSA. In DNA form, the CDR3 reads TGTGCCAGCAGCTTATTGGGCGGGGAGACCCAGTACTTC. Amino acid sequence: CASSLLGGETQYF.

This clone has a handful of counts. CDR3 protein: CASSWRATRTIKGETQYF. CDR3 DNA: TGTGCCAGCAGCTGGAGAGCCACCAGGACTATAAAAGGAGAGACCCAGTACTTC. The V and J genes are TRBV5-4 and TRBJ2-5; D may be TRBD2 (6 bases). Trimming shortened V by 3 bases and J by 4 bases, and 25 bases separated the two germline ends. Germline assignment: CDR1 SGHNT and CDR2 YYREEE (reference sequence). The CDR3 is made up of 18 amino acids.

The chain carries TRBV25-1 and TRBJ2-1, with a weak D call TRBD1 (5 bases). Germline values: CDR1 MGHDK, CDR2 SYGVNS. The CDR3 spans 15 residues. V lost 3 bases and J 5 bases, leaving 14 bases between the germline ends. CDR3 nucleotide sequence: TGTGCCAGCAGTGATTCTGGGGCGCTCAACAATGAGCAGTTCTTC. Translating gives CASSDSGALNNEQFF.

The rearrangement links TRBV7-3 to TRBJ2-7, with D unresolved. The V end was cut by 4 bases, the J end by 0 bases, with 10 bases between. Germline V gene lookup returns CDR1 SGHTA and CDR2 FQGTGA. The length of the CDR3 is 14 residues. The CDR3 nucleotides are TGTGCCAGCAGCTGGGGTCCGGGCTCCTACGAGCAGTACTTC. Its translation: CASSWGPGSYEQYF.

The chain couples TRBV5-1 to TRBJ1-4, with TRBD1 as a possible D gene (6 bases). The germline V gene has CDR1 SGHRS and CDR2 YFSETQ. V shed 5 bases and J shed 0 bases, with 11 bases lying between them. The CDR3 totals 15 residues. The CDR3 here is CASRSRTATNEKLFF. Written as DNA, the CDR3 is TGCGCCAGCAGGTCCAGGACAGCAACTAATGAAAAACTGTTTTTT.

V usage is TRBV14 and J usage is TRBJ1-3; D remains ambiguous. CDR1 is SGHDN and CDR2 is FVKESK in the germline V gene. V was clipped by 0 bases and J by 7 bases, with 13 bases between them. The CDR3 loop spans 15 amino acids. CDR3 amino acids: CASSQDLGRQNTIYF. The CDR3 coding sequence is TGTGCCAGCAGCCAAGATCTTGGCCGCCAGAACACCATATATTTT.

The V gene is TRBV7-3, the J gene TRBJ2-3; D might be TRBD2 (5 bases). This CDR3 contains 15 residues. Germline V gene sequence: CDR1 SGHTA, CDR2 FQGTGA. Trimming shortened V by 2 bases and J by 6 bases, and 15 bases separated the two germline ends. CDR3 protein: CASSLLPLATDTQYF. The CDR3 nucleotides are TGTGCCAGCAGCTTACTCCCCCTAGCAACGGATACGCAGTATTTT. Full variable domain (rest looked up from reference TRBV7-3 and TRBJ2-3): GAGVSQTPSNKVTEKGKYVELRCDPISGHTALYWYRQSLGQGPEFLIYFQGTGAADDSGLPNDRFFAVRPEGSVSTLKIQRTERGDSAVYLCASSLLPLATDTQYFGPGTRLTVL.

V gene TRBV5-4 combines with J gene TRBJ1-1, with TRBD1 matching over 8 bases. Germline V gene sequence: CDR1 SGHNT, CDR2 YYREEE (reference sequence). This CDR3 is built from 14 residues. The trim removed 5 bases at V and 2 bases at J, leaving 5 bases unmatched. CDR3 sequence: CASSKDRANTEAFF. The CDR3 coding sequence is TGTGCCAGCAGTAAGGACAGGGCCAACACTGAAGCTTTCTTT.

The chain links TRBV11-2 to TRBJ1-1; tentative D call: TRBD1 (5 bases). The CDR3 has 14 amino acids. The V end was cut by 4 bases, the J end by 0 bases, with 9 bases between. Germline lookup yields CDR1 SGHAT and CDR2 FQNNGV. CDR3 nucleotide sequence: TGTGCCAGCAGCTCGACAGCCATGAACACTGAAGCTTTCTTT. Protein: CASSSTAMNTEAFF.

The V call is TRBV28, the J call TRBJ1-4; tentatively, D is TRBD1 (5 bases). This CDR3 contains 14 residues. Looked up from germline, CDR1 is MDHEN and CDR2 is SYDVKM. V was clipped by 3 bases and J by 8 bases, with 13 bases between them. The CDR3 reads CASSFRQGNEKLFF. The CDR3 DNA reads as TGTGCCAGCAGTTTCCGGCAGGGTAACGAAAAACTGTTTTTT.

V gene TRBV2 combines with J gene TRBJ2-7; TRBD1 might be the D (5 bases). In germline, CDR1 is SNHLY, CDR2 FYNNEI. Trimming took 5 bases from V and 6 from J, leaving 17 bases between them. The CDR3 contains 14 residues. The CDR3 DNA follows: TGTGCCAGCAGTTATCGCGACAGCTCTCGCGAGCAGTACTTC. It codes for CASSYRDSSREQYF.

The gene calls are TRBV9 and TRBJ2-5, with D maybe TRBD1 (6 bases). Trimming removed 2 bases at V and 5 bases at J, with 13 bases between. The CDR3 runs 14 residues. Germline V CDR1 and CDR2: SGDLS, YYNGEE. This CDR3 is CASSVRGWGETQYF. The CDR3 DNA reads as TGTGCCAGCAGCGTCAGGGGCTGGGGCGAGACCCAGTACTTC.

The J gene is TRBJ1-2, the V gene TRBV5-6; D possibly corresponds to TRBD1 (6 bases). The CDR3 length is 13 residues. Germline values: CDR1 SGHDT, CDR2 YYEEEE. Deletions cut 0 bases from V and 6 bases from J, with 9 bases between. CDR3 DNA sequence: TGTGCCAGCAGCTTGGCCGGGGGCCATGGCTACACCTTC. Translation: CASSLAGGHGYTF.

Only a few counts were recorded for this clone. V usage is TRBV11-2 and J usage is TRBJ1-6; D gene uncertain. Germline V lookup: CDR1 SGHAT, CDR2 FQNNGV. The CDR3 spans 15 residues. With 5 bases removed from V and 6 bases from J, the gap between germline ends came to 14 bases. CDR3 sequence reads: CASSLPWDTNSPLHF. For the CDR3, the DNA is TGTGCCAGCAGCCTCCCCTGGGATACTAATTCACCCCTCCACTTT.

The chain couples TRBV9 to TRBJ2-3, with D perhaps matching TRBD2 (5 bases). This CDR3 has 14 amino acids. The germline V gene has CDR1 SGDLS and CDR2 YYNGEE. V was shortened by 4 bases and J by 4 bases, with 13 bases between the two germline ends. The CDR3 loop reads CASSTRDSADTQYF. The CDR3 region has the DNA TGTGCCAGCAGCACGAGGGATAGCGCAGATACGCAGTATTTT.

The chain carries TRBV27 and TRBJ2-7, with D tentatively TRBD2 (7 bases). This CDR3 has 14 amino acids. Between the trimmed V and J ends, which lost 6 bases and 6 bases, there was a span of 18 bases. Germline V lookup: CDR1 MNHEY, CDR2 SMNVEV (reference sequence). The CDR3 nucleotides are TGTGCCAGCAGCGTGTGGGGGGGCTTATTCGAGCAGTACTTC. Its translation is CASSVWGGLFEQYF.

CDR3 coding DNA: TGTGCCAGCAGCTCCACCACCTTAGAGCAGTTCTTC. Translating gives CASSSTTLEQFF. The rearrangement links TRBV6-5 to TRBJ2-1; D is undetermined. Germline CDR1 MNHEY, CDR2 SVGAGI. The length of the CDR3 is 12 residues. V was cut by 6 bases and J by 10 bases, with 13 bases left in between.

V usage is TRBV12-5 and J usage is TRBJ1-3; D perhaps matches TRBD1 (6 bases). The V and J ends lost 1 base and 0 bases respectively, with 16 bases between them. CDR1 LGHNT and CDR2 FRNRAP come from the germline V gene. The CDR3 is 18 amino acids. The CDR3 nucleotides are TGTGCTAGTGGTTTGGGCAGGGGTTTTTCCCTCTCTGGAAACACCATATATTTT. It translates to CASGLGRGFSLSGNTIYF.

This chain joins TRBV6-6 and TRBJ1-2, with D possibly TRBD1 on 5 matching bases. The CDR3 sequence is 12 residues long. Trimming removed 4 bases at V and 10 bases at J, with 13 bases between. Germline CDR1 reads MNHNY; CDR2 reads SVGAGI (reference sequence). The CDR3: CASSLRDGSYTF. The CDR3 DNA follows: TGTGCCAGCAGTTTAAGGGACGGCTCCTACACCTTC.

The chain recombines TRBV6-5 with TRBJ2-2; TRBD1 is a possible D gene (6 bases). V was shortened by 0 bases and J by 1 base, with 9 bases between the two germline ends. Germline CDR1 MNHEY, CDR2 SVGAGI. The CDR3 totals 16 residues. CDR3 region: CASSYSGHGNTGELFF. The CDR3, as DNA: TGTGCCAGCAGTTACTCGGGACACGGGAACACCGGGGAGCTGTTTTTT.

V and J are TRBV7-3 and TRBJ2-3; D is perhaps TRBD2 (6 bases). CDR3 length: 15 residues. CDR1 and CDR2 from the germline V gene are SGHTA and FQGTGA. V lost 3 bases, J lost 2 bases, and 12 bases lay in between. As DNA, the CDR3 is TGTGCCAGCAGCTTCGGAGGGGCGGACACAGATACGCAGTATTTT. This sequence encodes CASSFGGADTDTQYF.

The chain links TRBV5-1 to TRBJ2-3; tentatively, D is TRBD2 (5 bases). The CDR3 consists of 16 residues. V dropped 2 bases and J dropped 2 bases, with 15 bases sitting between them. The V gene's germline CDR1 is SGHRS and CDR2 YFSETQ. The CDR3 DNA follows: TGCGCCAGCAGCTTCCGGCTAGCAGAGATCACAGATACGCAGTATTTT. Residues: CASSFRLAEITDTQYF. Looking up the rest from reference TRBV5-1 and TRBJ2-3 gives the full variable domain: KAGVTQTPRYLIKTRGQQVTLSCSPISGHRSVSWYQQTPGQGLQFLFEYFSETQRNKGNFPGRFSGRQFSNSRSEMNVSTLELGDSALYLCASSFRLAEITDTQYFGPGTRLTVL.

This rearrangement joins TRBV19 to TRBJ2-7; TRBD1 or TRBD2 may be the D gene (7 bases each). The germline V gene encodes CDR1 LNHDA and CDR2 SQIVND (reference sequence). The CDR3 totals 13 residues. Trimming removed 7 bases from V and 3 bases from J, with 13 bases in between. The CDR3 is CASTPGGGYEQYF. As DNA, the CDR3 is TGTGCCAGTACCCCAGGGGGGGGCTACGAGCAGTACTTC. The full variable domain, rest sourced from reference TRBV19 and TRBJ2-7, is DGGITQSPKYLFRKEGQNVTLSCEQNLNHDAMYWYRQDPGQGLRLIYYSQIVNDFQKGDIAEGYSVSREKKESFPLTVTSAQKNPTAFYLCASTPGGGYEQYFGPGTRLTVT.

This chain connects TRBV6-1 to TRBJ2-5; D is perhaps TRBD2 (6 bases). The CDR3 contains 15 residues. V was shortened by 2 bases and J by 1 base, with 11 bases between the two germline ends. Germline V gene lookup returns CDR1 MNHNS and CDR2 SASEGT. The CDR3 nucleotides read TGTGCCAGCAGTGAATTTATTAGCGGCCAAGAGACCCAGTACTTC. Residues: CASSEFISGQETQYF.